This T cell receptor (beta chain) was documented in a study of blood T cell repertoires in COVID-19. TCRdb keeps only in-frame clones here, not all; method: immunoSEQ multiplex PCR. The repertoire has approximately 150,000 clones, roughly 87% of them found once; the top ten carry 0.95%. The germline V gene has CDR1 GTSNPN and CDR2 SVGIG (reference sequence). The CDR3 sequence is 9 residues long. Trimming removed 5 bases from V and 6 bases from J, with 4 bases in between. This chain uses TRBV30 with TRBJ1-2; D remains unclear. Sequencing was carried out using peripheral blood. This TCR derives from a woman aged 45-59 years with acute or convalescent COVID-19. CDR3 in amino acids: CAWLDGYTF. CDR3 DNA sequence: TGTGCCTGGCTCGATGGCTACACCTTC.